The rows below give T cell receptor beta chains drawn from one sample of a study of T cells expressing NK-cell markers. TCRdb re-called the 5' RACE reads and gives one entry per CDR3 protein, without DNA. The sample's table shows more than 250,000 distinct CDR3 sequences. Sequenced: blood T cells: a sorted CD56 or NKG2C T cell subset, CD4+ or CD8+ T cells, or bulk PBMC T cells (not recorded which). Receptor source: a young man in good health. Both conserved end residues are part of each CDR3.

V gene: TRBV10-3; J gene: TRBJ2-1; CDR3 protein: CATSGQSGTPNEQFF
V gene: TRBV7-2; J gene: TRBJ2-1; CDR3 protein: CASSASSREQFF
V gene: TRBV20-1; J gene: TRBJ1-2; CDR3 protein: CSASILQGRVSRENYGYTF
V gene: TRBV20-1; J gene: TRBJ2-1; CDR3 protein: CSVASGSFGQFF
V gene: TRBV20-1; J gene: TRBJ1-2; CDR3 protein: CSAGDLYGYTF
V gene: TRBV25-1; J gene: TRBJ2-3; CDR3 protein: CASRESSGSPDTQYF
V gene: TRBV29-1; J gene: TRBJ2-3; CDR3 protein: CSVDGASGRITDTQYF
V gene: TRBV5-1; J gene: TRBJ2-6; CDR3 protein: CASSTTGLTSGIAGANVLTF
V gene: TRBV29-1; J gene: TRBJ2-1; CDR3 protein: CSVDDLAGDVNEQFF
V gene: TRBV24-1; J gene: TRBJ2-6; CDR3 protein: CATRPPPPGANVLTF
V gene: TRBV7-2; J gene: TRBJ1-3; CDR3 protein: CASSLPPRGNTIYF
V gene: TRBV12-3/TRBV12-4; J gene: TRBJ1-5; CDR3 protein: CASSLVLGGNSNQPQHF
V gene: TRBV4-3; J gene: TRBJ1-6; CDR3 protein: CASTPGRSNSPLHF
V gene: TRBV29-1; J gene: TRBJ2-3; CDR3 protein: CSVWSPDTQYF
V gene: TRBV5-4; J gene: TRBJ2-3; CDR3 protein: CASNLAGHTDTQYF
V gene: TRBV19; J gene: TRBJ2-4; CDR3 protein: CASSISRGRGDIQYF
V gene: TRBV4-1; J gene: TRBJ2-3; CDR3 protein: CASSAPGDTQYF
V gene: TRBV20-1; J gene: TRBJ2-5; CDR3 protein: CSARIPGGETQYF
V gene: TRBV10-2; J gene: TRBJ2-3; CDR3 protein: CATRRLAGVDTQYF
V gene: TRBV7-8; J gene: TRBJ2-1; CDR3 protein: CASSLGRLVIRDEQFF
V gene: TRBV20-1; J gene: TRBJ2-1; CDR3 protein: CSALGLAGGYNEQFF
V gene: TRBV19; J gene: TRBJ2-7; CDR3 protein: CASSPDSLRDEQYF
V gene: TRBV4-3; J gene: TRBJ2-7; CDR3 protein: CASSLGTHSYEQYF
V gene: TRBV20-1; J gene: TRBJ1-4; CDR3 protein: CSASSENEKLFF
V gene: TRBV6-4; J gene: TRBJ2-5; CDR3 protein: CASSDSRGETQYF
V gene: TRBV12-3/TRBV12-4; J gene: TRBJ2-1; CDR3 protein: CASKGQGLGNEQFF
V gene: TRBV12-3/TRBV12-4; J gene: TRBJ1-2; CDR3 protein: CASSFGRLSPNYGYTF
V gene: TRBV3-1; J gene: TRBJ1-1; CDR3 protein: CASSPIAGQVSAFF
V gene: TRBV6-5; J gene: TRBJ2-1; CDR3 protein: CASRRRGEQFF
V gene: TRBV28; J gene: TRBJ2-5; CDR3 protein: CASTGEETQYF
V gene: TRBV6-5; J gene: TRBJ2-2; CDR3 protein: CASSYSAGTANTGELFF
V gene: TRBV18; J gene: TRBJ1-5; CDR3 protein: CASSDTFNQPQHF
V gene: TRBV4-2; J gene: TRBJ2-1; CDR3 protein: CASSATLYNEQFF
V gene: TRBV6-5; J gene: TRBJ2-3; CDR3 protein: CASSGLAGSTDTQYF
V gene: TRBV7-9; J gene: TRBJ2-7; CDR3 protein: CASSLASGGGSYEQYF
V gene: TRBV12-3/TRBV12-4; J gene: TRBJ1-1; CDR3 protein: CASSFVTGTTEAFF
V gene: TRBV20-1; J gene: TRBJ2-1; CDR3 protein: CSARGLSGRPNEQFF